Listed here are 28 T cell receptor beta chains from one sample, sequenced in a study of cytomegalovirus exposure and HLA in healthy donors. PCR primers comprised 60 Vbeta and 13 Jbeta primers. Repertoires were generated with immunoSEQ multiplex PCR, while TCRdb's copy carries only in-frame clones and drops some. In the table there are about 150,000 clones, about 60% of which are singletons. Sequencing was done on a sample of PBMCs. These TCRs come from a woman aged 55-70 years in good health and CMV-seropositive.

The chain recombines TRBV7-8 with TRBJ1-2; the D is unclear. The germline gives CDR1 SGHVS, CDR2 FQNEAQ. The germline V and J ends were trimmed by 1 base and 8 bases, with 11 bases remaining between them. The CDR3 consists of 13 residues. For the CDR3, the DNA is TGTGCCAGCAGCTTAGAGCCCAGCGAGGGCTACACCTTC. This codes for CASSLEPSEGYTF.

The genes are TRBV27 and TRBJ2-6; maybe TRBD1 (5 bases). Trimming pared 4 bases from V and 3 bases from J, leaving 13 bases between. This CDR3 comprises 16 residues. Germline V gene lookup returns CDR1 MNHEY and CDR2 SMNVEV (reference sequence). For the CDR3, the DNA is TGTGCCAGCAGTTCCACAGGAGCCGGTGGGGCCAACGTCCTGACTTTC. Protein sequence: CASSSTGAGGANVLTF.

The chain is built from TRBV5-1 and TRBJ2-3; possibly TRBD2 for D (5 bases). The ends were cut back, 3 bases at V and 4 bases at J, with 15 bases in the middle. CDR1 is SGHRS and CDR2 is YFSETQ in the germline V gene. This CDR3 has 15 residues. The CDR3 region has the DNA TGCGCCAGCAGCTCGGGATTCCAGACGGCAGATACGCAGTATTTT. Protein sequence: CASSSGFQTADTQYF. The full variable domain, with the rest looked up from reference TRBV5-1 and TRBJ2-3, is KAGVTQTPRYLIKTRGQQVTLSCSPISGHRSVSWYQQTPGQGLQFLFEYFSETQRNKGNFPGRFSGRQFSNSRSEMNVSTLELGDSALYLCASSSGFQTADTQYFGPGTRLTVL.

This chain links TRBV10-3 with TRBJ2-7; 7 nucleotides align to TRBD1. Germline values: CDR1 ENHRY, CDR2 SYGVKD. V was pared by 5 bases and J by 0 bases, with 4 bases of the junction left unmatched. This CDR3 contains 14 residues. CDR3 protein: CAISLDRDSYEQYF. The CDR3 DNA reads TGTGCCATCAGTCTCGACAGGGACTCCTACGAGCAGTACTTC.

The chain uses TRBV21-1 and TRBJ2-5; the D call TRBD1 from the table was never checked on the DNA. TRBV21-1 is marked as a pseudogene. The CDR3 is made up of 15 amino acids. The CDR3 DNA follows: TGTGCCAGCAGCAAAGAAGGACAGTTTCAAGAGACCCAGTACTTC. Amino acids: CASSKEGQFQETQYF.

This clone was detected a few times. The chain couples TRBV5-1 to TRBJ2-3; 11 nucleotides align to TRBD1. The CDR3 has 16 residues. Germline lookup yields CDR1 SGHRS and CDR2 YFSETQ. With V trimmed by 4 bases and J by 0 bases, 4 bases remained unmatched. The CDR3 DNA reads TGCGCCAGCAGCCGGACAGGGGGCCCCAGCACAGATACGCAGTATTTT. This gives the protein CASSRTGGPSTDTQYF.

This clone has a single count. The chain combines TRBV30 with TRBJ1-2; D possibly corresponds to TRBD1 (6 bases). The CDR3 contains 14 residues. Germline V CDR1 and CDR2: GTSNPN, SVGIG (reference sequence). Trimming took off 1 base at V and 8 bases at J, with 17 bases between the two ends. The CDR3 loop is CAWSAIADSRGYTF. The CDR3 DNA follows: TGTGCCTGGAGTGCTATCGCGGACAGTAGGGGCTACACCTTC.

This chain joins TRBV7-9 and TRBJ1-5; tentative D call: TRBD1 (6 bases). Trimming took off 6 bases at V and 4 bases at J, with 19 bases between the two ends. Germline CDR1 and CDR2: SEHNR and FQNEAQ (reference sequence). The CDR3 is 16 residues long. The CDR3 nucleotides read TGTGCCAGCAGTCGAGGACAGCGAGGCGTTAATCAGCCCCAGCATTTT. This encodes CASSRGQRGVNQPQHF.

This clone was seen only once. The chain joins TRBV11-2 to TRBJ2-2; D uncertain. The CDR3 covers 16 residues. V was clipped by 4 bases and J by 0 bases, with 12 bases between them. Germline V gives CDR1 SGHAT, CDR2 FQNNGV. The CDR3: CASSSSFGTNTGELFF. The CDR3 nucleotides read TGTGCCAGCAGCTCATCTTTCGGTACGAACACCGGGGAGCTGTTTTTT.

The V and J genes are TRBV9 and TRBJ2-5; D perhaps matches TRBD1 (6 bases). Trimming took 0 bases from V and 4 from J, leaving 10 bases between them. The germline gives CDR1 SGDLS, CDR2 YYNGEE. The CDR3 is made up of 14 amino acids. In DNA form, the CDR3 reads TGTGCCAGCAGCGTAGGAGGGACACGAGAGACCCAGTACTTC. Its protein is CASSVGGTRETQYF. Full variable domain (missing parts from reference TRBV9 and TRBJ2-5): DSGVTQTPKHLITATGQRVTLRCSPRSGDLSVYWYQQSLDQGLQFLIQYYNGEERAKGNILERFSAQQFPDLHSELNLSSLELGDSALYFCASSVGGTRETQYFGPGTRLLVL.

This clone was seen a few times. Written as DNA, the CDR3 is TGTGCCAGTAGTACCCTGACTAGCGGAAGCTCCTACAATGAGCAGTTCTTC. Encoded protein: CASSTLTSGSSYNEQFF. The chain links TRBV19 to TRBJ2-1; 9 nucleotides match TRBD2. The junction had 7 bases not matched to a gene; V was cut back by 4 bases and J by 0 bases. There are 17 residues in the CDR3. Germline assignment: CDR1 LNHDA and CDR2 SQIVND (reference sequence).

This clone came up a few times. V and J are TRBV10-2 and TRBJ2-2; 7 bases are a match to TRBD2. V was pared by 4 bases and J by 6 bases, with 5 bases of the junction left unmatched. This CDR3 is built from 14 residues. Germline V gives CDR1 WSHSY, CDR2 SAAADI. In DNA, the CDR3 is TGCGCCAGCAGTGGGACTAGGGGAGCCGGGGAGCTGTTTTTT. It codes for CASSGTRGAGELFF.

V usage is TRBV5-4 and J usage is TRBJ2-5; unclear D gene. V was trimmed by 0 bases and J by 5 bases, leaving 8 bases between them. CDR1 is SGHNT, CDR2 YYREEE, per germline (reference sequence). This CDR3 is built from 13 residues. The CDR3 DNA follows: TGTGCCAGCAGCTTGGCCAGGCAGGAGACCCAGTACTTC. This codes for CASSLARQETQYF.

The chain uses TRBV9 and TRBJ2-1; the D is unclear. Between the trimmed V and J ends, which lost 0 bases and 3 bases, there was a span of 7 bases. CDR1 and CDR2 (germline): SGDLS, YYNGEE. The CDR3 spans 14 residues. The CDR3 reads CASSVASDYNEQFF. In DNA, the CDR3 is TGTGCCAGCAGCGTAGCGTCAGACTACAATGAGCAGTTCTTC.

This clone was found many times. V gene TRBV7-6 combines with J gene TRBJ1-2; no firm D call. This CDR3 has 16 residues. The V and J ends lost 1 base and 4 bases respectively, with 16 bases between them. The V gene's germline CDR1 is SGHVS and CDR2 FNYEAQ. The CDR3, as DNA: TGTGCCAGCAGCTTAGGGTGGCCGGGAGGTAGCTATGGCTACACCTTC. It yields the protein CASSLGWPGGSYGYTF.

V usage is TRBV27 and J usage is TRBJ2-2, with D perhaps matching TRBD1 (5 bases). The CDR3 consists of 13 residues. Per germline, CDR1 MNHEY and CDR2 SMNVEV (reference sequence). V was cut by 6 bases and J by 5 bases, with 10 bases left in between. The CDR3 DNA sequence: TGTGCCAGCAGGCCGACAGTAACCGGGGAGCTGTTTTTT. Encoded protein: CASRPTVTGELFF.

In its sample, this clone was seen a few times. V is TRBV5-8 and J is TRBJ2-1; 11 bases fit TRBD2. This CDR3 has 16 residues. Germline loops: CDR1 SGHTS, CDR2 YDEGEE. V lost 5 bases, J lost 0 bases, and 4 bases stayed unmatched. The CDR3 bases are TGTGCCAGCAGAACTGGACTAGCGGGCTCCTACAATGAGCAGTTCTTC. Its translation is CASRTGLAGSYNEQFF.

This clone has just a few counts. The chain carries TRBV4-1 and TRBJ1-1, with 8 positions matching TRBD1. Per germline, CDR1 MGHRA and CDR2 YSYEKL. After removal of 1 base from V and 4 bases from J, the junction contained 8 bases not matched to a gene. This CDR3 region has 16 residues. Here the CDR3 DNA reads TGCGCCAGCAGCCAAGGCGGCAGGGGGCCTGGCACTGAAGCTTTCTTT. This encodes CASSQGGRGPGTEAFF.

The chain has TRBV5-1 and TRBJ2-7; perhaps TRBD2 as D (5 bases). The germline gives CDR1 SGHRS, CDR2 YFSETQ. The CDR3 totals 13 residues. V lost 9 bases to trimming and J lost 4 bases, with 17 bases between them. This CDR3 is CATKRGSEYEQYF. The CDR3 DNA reads as TGCGCCACTAAACGGGGTTCCGAGTACGAGCAGTACTTC.

The rearrangement uses TRBV28 and TRBJ1-1; the D is unclear. Germline values: CDR1 MDHEN, CDR2 SYDVKM. Trimming removed 7 bases from V and 5 bases from J, with 8 bases in between. The CDR3 is made up of 11 amino acids. CDR3 nucleotide sequence: TGTGCCAGCACCGCCGGGACTGAAGCTTTCTTT. Its translation is CASTAGTEAFF.

This sequence joins TRBV18 and TRBJ1-3; the D is unclear. This CDR3 comprises 14 residues. V shed 6 bases and J shed 3 bases, with 12 bases lying between them. CDR1 is KGHSH and CDR2 is LQKENI in the germline V gene. This chain's CDR3 is CASSGDPDGNTIYF. CDR3 bases: TGTGCCAGCTCGGGCGATCCTGATGGAAACACCATATATTTT.

The gene calls are TRBV4-1 and TRBJ2-5; tentative D call: TRBD1 (5 bases). The CDR3 has 14 amino acids. V was shortened by 0 bases and J by 1 base, with 6 bases between the two germline ends. CDR1 and CDR2 (germline): MGHRA, YSYEKL. The CDR3 loop reads CASSQDQGQETQYF. The CDR3 DNA sequence: TGCGCCAGCAGCCAAGATCAGGGCCAAGAGACCCAGTACTTC.

This clone was detected only once. The genes are TRBV19 and TRBJ2-1; 14 bases align to TRBD2. The CDR3 consists of 16 residues. Germline V gives CDR1 LNHDA, CDR2 SQIVND (reference sequence). The junction had 4 bases not matched to a gene; V was cut back by 6 bases and J by 3 bases. The CDR3 DNA reads as TGTGCCAGTAGCCAAGGGACTAGCGGGAGCTACAATGAGCAGTTCTTC. As protein: CASSQGTSGSYNEQFF.

The chain joins TRBV4-2 to TRBJ1-1; 8 positions match TRBD1. Germline CDR1 LGHNA, CDR2 YNFKEQ. Germline trimming cut 8 bases from V and 0 bases from J; bases unmatched to any gene: 2. CDR3 length: 13 residues. The CDR3 DNA sequence: TGTGCCAGCGGACAGGGAGTGAACACTGAAGCTTTCTTT. Its protein is CASGQGVNTEAFF.

The V gene is TRBV5-4, the J gene TRBJ2-2; D is undetermined. The CDR3 spans 14 residues. V shed 4 bases and J shed 1 base, with 8 bases lying between them. Germline values: CDR1 SGHNT, CDR2 YYREEE (reference sequence). CDR3 bases: TGTGCCAGCAGCGAGACACAGAACACCGGGGAGCTGTTTTTT. It codes for CASSETQNTGELFF.

The chain carries TRBV29-1 and TRBJ2-1, with 8 bases aligning to TRBD2. The CDR3 length is 15 residues. Germline CDR1 is SQVTM and CDR2 is ANQGSEA. V gave up 8 bases and J gave up 1 base; unmatched junction bases: 10. The CDR3 DNA sequence: TGCAGCCTATCACCTACTAGCGGTTCCTACAATGAGCAGTTCTTC. Its protein product is CSLSPTSGSYNEQFF.

This clone has a handful of counts. This rearrangement joins TRBV7-2 to TRBJ2-1; D is undetermined. Trimming removed 1 base from V and 3 bases from J, with 4 bases in between. The CDR3 is 13 amino acids. Germline V gene lookup returns CDR1 SGHTA and CDR2 FQGNSA. CDR3 in DNA: TGTGCCAGCAGCTTAGTCAGCTACAATGAGCAGTTCTTC. Protein product: CASSLVSYNEQFF.

This chain connects TRBV28 to TRBJ2-4, with 7 bases fitting TRBD2. Germline V gene data show CDR1 as MDHEN and CDR2 as SYDVKM. The CDR3 is 14 residues long. The J segment lost 8 bases and the V segment lost 6 bases, leaving 10 bases of the junction unmatched. The CDR3 loop reads CASRYDRDYHIQYF. In DNA, the CDR3 is TGTGCCAGCAGATACGACCGGGACTACCACATTCAGTACTTC.